This T cell receptor beta chain was recovered during a study of shared clonotypes between healthy human individuals. Study at large: Donors had three CD4 naive, three CD4 memory, two CD8 naive and one CD8 memory plate apiece. Study results and caveats: Naive subsets usually exceeded memory subsets in estimated richness. In the sorted subsets, rarefaction showed sequencing was incomplete despite large depth.

Generated by immunoSEQ multiplex PCR, the TCRdb table keeps only in-frame clones and is missing some. The sample contains about 2.1 million clones, 80% to 95% of which appear only once. Terminally differentiated effector memory CD45RA+ cells were excluded by CCR7 positive selection of CD45RO-negative cells. Germline values: CDR1 SGHKS, CDR2 YYEKEE (reference sequence). The CDR3 has 15 amino acids. V gave up 4 bases and J gave up 4 bases, with 18 bases separating them. This clone has a single count. Antigen unknown. The receptor's source is a man younger than 35 in good health. Some clones in this sample may be carry-over from other donors' samples. This sequence joins TRBV5-5 and TRBJ2-7; tentatively, D is TRBD1 (6 bases). Sequencing was done on a sample of naive CD8+ T cells from PBMCs. The CDR3 is CASSGRTALLYEQYF. CDR3 coding DNA: TGTGCCAGCAGCGGCCGGACAGCGCTACTTTACGAGCAGTACTTC.